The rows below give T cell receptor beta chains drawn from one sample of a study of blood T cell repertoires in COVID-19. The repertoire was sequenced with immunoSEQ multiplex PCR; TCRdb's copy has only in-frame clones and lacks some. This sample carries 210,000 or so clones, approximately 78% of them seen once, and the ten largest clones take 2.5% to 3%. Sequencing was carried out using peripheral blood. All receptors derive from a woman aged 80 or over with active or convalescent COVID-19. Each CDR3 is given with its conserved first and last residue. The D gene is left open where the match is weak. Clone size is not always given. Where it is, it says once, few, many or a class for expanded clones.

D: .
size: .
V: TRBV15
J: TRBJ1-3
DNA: TGTGCCACCAGCAAATCAGACACCGCTGGAAACACCATATATTTT
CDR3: CATSKSDTAGNTIYF

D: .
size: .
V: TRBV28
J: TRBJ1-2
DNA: TGTGCCAGCAGTTTAATCGGGGGTTATTCGGAAGGGAATTATGGCTACACCTTC
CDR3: CASSLIGGYSEGNYGYTF

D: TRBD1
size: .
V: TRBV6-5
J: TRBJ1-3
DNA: TGTGCCAGCAGCCGTGGACAGGGGAACCGAAACACCATATATTTT
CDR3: CASSRGQGNRNTIYF

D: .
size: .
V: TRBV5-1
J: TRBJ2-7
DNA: TGCGCCAGCAGCTTGGAACCACGGGGGGCCAACTACGAGCAGTACTTC
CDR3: CASSLEPRGANYEQYF

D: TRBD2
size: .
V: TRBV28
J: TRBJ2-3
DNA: TGTGCCAGCAGTCCTCCCGGAACCCTAGCGGGGAGACCGGGCTGGGGCACAGATACGCAGTATTTT
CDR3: CASSPPGTLAGRPGWGTDTQYF

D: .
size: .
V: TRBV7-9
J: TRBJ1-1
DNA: TGTGCCAGCAGCTTGGGTAATCGGGATGAAGCTTTCTTT
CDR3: CASSLGNRDEAFF

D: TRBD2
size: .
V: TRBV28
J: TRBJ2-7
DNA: TGTGCCAGCCTGGGACTAGCAGGAGTCGAGCAGTACTTC
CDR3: CASLGLAGVEQYF

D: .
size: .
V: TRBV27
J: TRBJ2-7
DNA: TGTGCCAGCAGACACTTACAGGACTACGAGCAGTACTTC
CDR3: CASRHLQDYEQYF

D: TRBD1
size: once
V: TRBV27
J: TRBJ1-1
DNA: TGTGCCAGCAGTGAGTCGACAGGGGGAGGGACTGAAGCTTTCTTT
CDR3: CASSESTGGGTEAFF

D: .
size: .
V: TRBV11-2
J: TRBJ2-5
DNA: TGTGCCAGCAGCTCATCCGGGTCGCAGATCCAAGAGACCCAGTACTTC
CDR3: CASSSSGSQIQETQYF

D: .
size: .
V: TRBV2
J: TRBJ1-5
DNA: TGTGCCAGCAGTTGGCGGGAGAATCAGCCCCAGCATTTT
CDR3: CASSWRENQPQHF

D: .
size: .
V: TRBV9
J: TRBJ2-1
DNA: TGTGCCAGCAGCCCCGACAATGAGCAGTTCTTC
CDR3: CASSPDNEQFF

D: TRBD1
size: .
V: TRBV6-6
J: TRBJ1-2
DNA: TGTGCCAGCAGTTACGACAGGGCAACTGGTGGCTACACCTTC
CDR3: CASSYDRATGGYTF

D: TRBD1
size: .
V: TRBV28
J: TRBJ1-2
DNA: TGTGCCAGCAGTTTAACAGGGACAGCCTATGGCTACACCTTC
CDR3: CASSLTGTAYGYTF

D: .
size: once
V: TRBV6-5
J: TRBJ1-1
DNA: TGTGCCAGCAGTTACACAGCGGACGCCGGCACTGAAGCTTTCTTT
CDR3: CASSYTADAGTEAFF

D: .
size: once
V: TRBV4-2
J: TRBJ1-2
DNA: TGTGCCAGCAGCCAAGATTTGGCAGGGGATGGCTACACCTTC
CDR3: CASSQDLAGDGYTF

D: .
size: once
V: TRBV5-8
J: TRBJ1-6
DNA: TGTGCCAGCAGCTCCCGACTGAGCTCCTATAATTCACCCCTCCACTTT
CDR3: CASSSRLSSYNSPLHF

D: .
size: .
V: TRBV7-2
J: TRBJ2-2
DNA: TGTGCCAGCAGCTTAAAAGGGGGGAACACCGGGGAGCTGTTTTTT
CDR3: CASSLKGGNTGELFF

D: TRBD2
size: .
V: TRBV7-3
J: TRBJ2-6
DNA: TGTGCCAGCAGCCCACTCGGGGGGGCCCCTGGGGCCAACGTCCTGACTTTC
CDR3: CASSPLGGAPGANVLTF

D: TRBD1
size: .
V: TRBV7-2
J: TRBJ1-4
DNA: TGTGCCAGCAGCTCTGACAGGGGATCGACCGAAAAACTGTTTTTT
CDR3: CASSSDRGSTEKLFF

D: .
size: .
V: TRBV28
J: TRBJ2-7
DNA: TGTGCCAGCAGTTTGATCCCTCTTAGTTACGAGCAGTACTTC
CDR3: CASSLIPLSYEQYF

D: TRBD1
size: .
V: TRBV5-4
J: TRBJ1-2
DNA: TGTGCCAGCAGTTCACAGGGGTCTGTCTATGGCTACACCTTC
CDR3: CASSSQGSVYGYTF

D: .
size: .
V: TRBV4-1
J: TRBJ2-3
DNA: TGCGCCAGCAGCCCAGCCGGGGCAGGGGCAGATACGCAGTATTTT
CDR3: CASSPAGAGADTQYF

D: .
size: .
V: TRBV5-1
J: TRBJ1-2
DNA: TGCGCCAGCAGCTTGCAGGGGTCTGGCTATGGCTACACCTTC
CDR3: CASSLQGSGYGYTF

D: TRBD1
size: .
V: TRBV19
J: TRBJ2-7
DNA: TGTGCCAGTAGTCCGGACAGGGGGTTTTACGAGCAGTACTTC
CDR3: CASSPDRGFYEQYF

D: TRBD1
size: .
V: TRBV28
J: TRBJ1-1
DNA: TGTGCCACACAAACAGGGGGCACCGGTGAAGCTTTCTTT
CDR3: CATQTGGTGEAFF

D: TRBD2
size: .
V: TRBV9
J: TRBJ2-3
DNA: TGTGCCAGCAGCGCAAGCCAGACTAGCGGGGGGTCCCGGCGAGGCGATACGCAGTATTTT
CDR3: CASSASQTSGGSRRGDTQYF

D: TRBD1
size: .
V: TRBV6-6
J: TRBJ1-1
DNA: TGTGCCAGCAGTTATAACAGGGGAGGAAGGTCTACTGAAGCTTTCTTT
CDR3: CASSYNRGGRSTEAFF

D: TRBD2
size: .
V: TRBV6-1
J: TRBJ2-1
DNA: TGTGCCAGCAGTGAAGTGGGGGGGTGGGATGAGCAGTTCTTC
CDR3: CASSEVGGWDEQFF

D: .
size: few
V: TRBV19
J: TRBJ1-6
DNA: TGTGCCAGTACTACACGGGGAGGGGGGAATTCACCCCTCCACTTT
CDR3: CASTTRGGGNSPLHF

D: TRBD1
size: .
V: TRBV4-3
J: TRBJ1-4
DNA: TGCGCCAGCAGCCAGCGTCCCGGGACAGGGTATAATGAAAAACTGTTTTTT
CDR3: CASSQRPGTGYNEKLFF

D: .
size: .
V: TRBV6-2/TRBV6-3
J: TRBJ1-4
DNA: TGTGCCAGCAGCCTCCCGGAGGGGCCGAATGAAAAACTGTTTTTT
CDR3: CASSLPEGPNEKLFF

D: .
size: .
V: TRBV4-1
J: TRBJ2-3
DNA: TGCGCCAGCAGCCAGAAATACCCTTCGGGGGCAGATACGCAGTATTTT
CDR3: CASSQKYPSGADTQYF

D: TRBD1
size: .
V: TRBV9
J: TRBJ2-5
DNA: TGTGCCAGCAGCGTAGGGGACAGGCGACAAGAGACCCAGTACTTC
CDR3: CASSVGDRRQETQYF

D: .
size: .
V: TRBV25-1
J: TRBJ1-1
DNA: TGTGCCAGCAGTCCTTCGGGGAGGGACCGAGCTTTCTTT
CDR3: CASSPSGRDRAFF

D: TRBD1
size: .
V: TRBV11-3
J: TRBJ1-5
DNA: TGTGCCAGCAGCTTAGGGGGGACAGGGGATCAAAAAGGCGAGCCCCAGCATTTT
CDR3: CASSLGGTGDQKGEPQHF

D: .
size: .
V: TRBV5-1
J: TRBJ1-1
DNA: TGCGCCAGCACCCTAACTTTCAGGGGTGGCACTGAAGCTTTCTTT
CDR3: CASTLTFRGGTEAFF

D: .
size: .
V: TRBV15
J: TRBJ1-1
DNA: TGTGCCACCAGCAGAGACTTCTCGAACACTGAAGCTTTCTTT
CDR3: CATSRDFSNTEAFF

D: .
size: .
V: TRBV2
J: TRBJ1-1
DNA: TGTGCCAGGAAACAGGGCCTGGTGACTGAAGCTTTCTTT
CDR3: CARKQGLVTEAFF

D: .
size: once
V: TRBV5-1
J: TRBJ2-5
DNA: TGCGCCAGCAGCTTTCCAGGGGGGCAAGAGACCCAGTACTTC
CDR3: CASSFPGGQETQYF

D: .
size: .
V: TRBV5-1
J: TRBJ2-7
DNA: TGCGCCAGCAGCGGAACAGGGAACGAGCAGTACTTC
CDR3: CASSGTGNEQYF

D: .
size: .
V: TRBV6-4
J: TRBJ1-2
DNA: TGTGCCAGCTCTCCAACAGGGCTCAACTATGGCTACACCTTC
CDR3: CASSPTGLNYGYTF

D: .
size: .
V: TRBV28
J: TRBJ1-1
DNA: TGTGCCAGCAGTTGGGGCCATGTGGCTTTCTTT
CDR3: CASSWGHVAFF

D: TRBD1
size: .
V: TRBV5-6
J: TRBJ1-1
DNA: TGTGCCAGCAGCTTTACAGGGGACACTGAAGCTTTCTTT
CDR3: CASSFTGDTEAFF

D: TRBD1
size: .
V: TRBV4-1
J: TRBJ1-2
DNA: TGCGCCAGCAGCCAAGTGGGACAGGGCCCGCTTGGCTACACCTTC
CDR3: CASSQVGQGPLGYTF